Given below is one T cell receptor beta chain in context. The CDR3 totals 15 residues. J lost 1 base, V lost 4 bases, and 5 bases had no gene match. Germline V gene lookup returns CDR1 LGHDT and CDR2 YNNKEL (reference sequence). This sample was taken from a study of blood T cell repertoires in COVID-19. The protocol was immunoSEQ multiplex PCR, while the TCRdb copy is restricted to in-frame clones and leaves out a portion. The sample lists around 200,000 clones, about nine tenths occurring once. The sample taken for sequencing was peripheral blood. V and J are TRBV3-1 (or the pseudogene TRBV3-2) and TRBJ1-1; 8 positions match TRBD1. The origin of this receptor is a man aged 18 to 30 with active or convalescent COVID-19. CDR3 DNA sequence: TGTGCCAGCAGCCCGTTGGACAGGGAGAACACTGAAGCTTTCTTT. As protein: CASSPLDRENTEAFF.